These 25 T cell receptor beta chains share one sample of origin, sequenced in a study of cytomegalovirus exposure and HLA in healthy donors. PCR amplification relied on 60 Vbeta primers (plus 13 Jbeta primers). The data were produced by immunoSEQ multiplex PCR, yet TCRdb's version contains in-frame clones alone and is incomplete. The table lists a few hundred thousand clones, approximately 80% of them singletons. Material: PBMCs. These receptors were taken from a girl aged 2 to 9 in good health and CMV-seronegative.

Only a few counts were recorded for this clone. The CDR3 region has the DNA TGTGCCAGCAGTTTATTGGCGGGCATGAACACTGAAGCTTTCTTT. Residues: CASSLLAGMNTEAFF. The V gene is TRBV27, the J gene TRBJ1-1; no clear D. With 1 base removed from V and 0 bases from J, the gap between germline ends came to 9 bases. Germline CDR1 is MNHEY and CDR2 is SMNVEV (reference sequence). The CDR3 runs to 15 residues.

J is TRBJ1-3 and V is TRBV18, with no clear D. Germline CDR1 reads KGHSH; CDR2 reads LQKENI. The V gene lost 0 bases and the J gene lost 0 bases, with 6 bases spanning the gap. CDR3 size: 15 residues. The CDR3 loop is CASSPPGDSGNTIYF. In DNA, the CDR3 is TGTGCCAGCTCACCACCCGGTGACTCTGGAAACACCATATATTTT.

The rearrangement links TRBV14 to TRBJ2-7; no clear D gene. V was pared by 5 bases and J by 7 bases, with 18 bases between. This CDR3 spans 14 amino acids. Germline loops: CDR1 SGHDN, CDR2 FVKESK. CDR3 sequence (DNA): TGTGCCAGCAGCTACCGCATGGCCAGTGGTGAGCAGTACTTC. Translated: CASSYRMASGEQYF.

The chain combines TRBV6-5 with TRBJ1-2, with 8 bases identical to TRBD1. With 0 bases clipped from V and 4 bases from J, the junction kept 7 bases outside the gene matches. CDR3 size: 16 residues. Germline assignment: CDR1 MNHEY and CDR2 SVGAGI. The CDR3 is CASSYSNPGTGYGYTF. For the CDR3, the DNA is TGTGCCAGCAGTTACTCGAATCCCGGGACAGGCTATGGCTACACCTTC.

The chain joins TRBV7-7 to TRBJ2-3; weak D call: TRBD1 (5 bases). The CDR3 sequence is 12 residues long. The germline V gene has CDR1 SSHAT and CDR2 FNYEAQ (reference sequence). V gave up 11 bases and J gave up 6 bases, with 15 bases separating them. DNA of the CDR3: TGTGCCGTCAGCGAAGGGGCGGATACGCAGTATTTT. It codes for CAVSEGADTQYF. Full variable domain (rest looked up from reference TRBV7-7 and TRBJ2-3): GAGVSQSPRYKVTKRGQDVTLRCDPISSHATLYWYQQALGQGPEFLTYFNYEAQPDKSGLPSDRFSAERPEGSISTLTIQRTEQRDSAMYRCAVSEGADTQYFGPGTRLTVL.

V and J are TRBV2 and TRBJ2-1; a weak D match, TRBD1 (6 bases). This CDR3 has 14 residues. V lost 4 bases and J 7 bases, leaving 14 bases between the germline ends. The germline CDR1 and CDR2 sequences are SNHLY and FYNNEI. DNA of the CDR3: TGTGCCAGCAGTGGACTTGGGACACAGAATGAGCAGTTCTTC. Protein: CASSGLGTQNEQFF.

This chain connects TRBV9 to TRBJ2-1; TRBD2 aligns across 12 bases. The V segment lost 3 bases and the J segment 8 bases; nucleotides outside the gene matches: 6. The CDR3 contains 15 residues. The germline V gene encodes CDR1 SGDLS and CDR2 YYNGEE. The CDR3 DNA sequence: TGTGCCAGCAGCGCCGCTAGCGGGAGGGGATATGAGCAGTTCTTC. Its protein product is CASSAASGRGYEQFF.

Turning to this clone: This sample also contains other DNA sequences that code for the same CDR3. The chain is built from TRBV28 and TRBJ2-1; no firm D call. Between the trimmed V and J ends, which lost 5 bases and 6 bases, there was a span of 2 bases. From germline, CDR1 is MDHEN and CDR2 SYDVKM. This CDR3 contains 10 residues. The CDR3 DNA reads TGTGCCAGCAGTCTCAATGAGCAGTTCTTC. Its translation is CASSLNEQFF.

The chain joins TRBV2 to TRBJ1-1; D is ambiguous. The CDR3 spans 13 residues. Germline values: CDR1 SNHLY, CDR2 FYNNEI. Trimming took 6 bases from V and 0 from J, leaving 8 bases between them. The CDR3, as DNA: TGTGCCAGCAGGCCGACAATGAACACTGAAGCTTTCTTT. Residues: CASRPTMNTEAFF.

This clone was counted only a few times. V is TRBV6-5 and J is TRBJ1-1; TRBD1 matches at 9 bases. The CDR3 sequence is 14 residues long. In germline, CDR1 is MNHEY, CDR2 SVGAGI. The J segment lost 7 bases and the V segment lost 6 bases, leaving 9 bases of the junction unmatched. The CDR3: CASRRGTGHIEAFF. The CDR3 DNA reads TGTGCCAGCAGGCGGGGGACAGGGCACATTGAAGCTTTCTTT.

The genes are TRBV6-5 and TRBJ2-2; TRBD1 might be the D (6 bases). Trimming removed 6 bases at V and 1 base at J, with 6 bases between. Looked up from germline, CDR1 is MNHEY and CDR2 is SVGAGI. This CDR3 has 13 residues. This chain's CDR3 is CASRTGNTGELFF. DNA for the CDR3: TGTGCCAGCAGGACAGGGAACACCGGGGAGCTGTTTTTT.

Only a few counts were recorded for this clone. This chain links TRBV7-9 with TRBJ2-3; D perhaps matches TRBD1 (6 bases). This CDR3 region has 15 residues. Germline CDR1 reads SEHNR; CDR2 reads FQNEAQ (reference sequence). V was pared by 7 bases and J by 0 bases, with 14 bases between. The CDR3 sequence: CASTFRGFSTDTQYF. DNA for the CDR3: TGTGCCAGCACCTTCAGGGGCTTTAGCACAGATACGCAGTATTTT.

The CDR3 loop reads CASSPFELGQETQYF. DNA of the CDR3: TGTGCCAGCTCACCTTTTGAACTAGGGCAGGAGACCCAGTACTTC. The rearrangement uses TRBV18 and TRBJ2-5, with TRBD2 as a possible D gene (5 bases). The CDR3 length is 15 residues. Between the trimmed V and J ends, which lost 3 bases and 5 bases, there was a span of 16 bases. In germline, CDR1 is KGHSH, CDR2 LQKENI.

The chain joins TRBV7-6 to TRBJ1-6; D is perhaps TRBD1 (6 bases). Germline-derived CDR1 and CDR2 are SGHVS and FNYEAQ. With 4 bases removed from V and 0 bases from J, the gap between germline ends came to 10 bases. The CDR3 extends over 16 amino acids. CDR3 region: CASSWGPSSYNSPLHF. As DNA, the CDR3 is TGTGCCAGCAGCTGGGGGCCAAGCTCCTATAATTCACCCCTCCACTTT.

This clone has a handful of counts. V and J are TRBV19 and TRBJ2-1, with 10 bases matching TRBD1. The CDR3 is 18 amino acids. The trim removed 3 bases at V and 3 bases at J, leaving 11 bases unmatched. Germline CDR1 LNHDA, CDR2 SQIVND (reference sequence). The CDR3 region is CASSIDPKDRGLYNEQFF. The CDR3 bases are TGTGCCAGTAGTATCGACCCCAAAGACAGGGGGCTCTACAATGAGCAGTTCTTC.

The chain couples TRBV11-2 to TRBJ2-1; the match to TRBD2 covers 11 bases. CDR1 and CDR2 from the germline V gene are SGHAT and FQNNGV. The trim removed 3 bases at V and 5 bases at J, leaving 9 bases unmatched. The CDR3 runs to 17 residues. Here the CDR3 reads CASSLVAGGPSNNEQFF. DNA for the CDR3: TGTGCCAGCAGCTTGGTAGCGGGAGGGCCATCCAACAATGAGCAGTTCTTC.

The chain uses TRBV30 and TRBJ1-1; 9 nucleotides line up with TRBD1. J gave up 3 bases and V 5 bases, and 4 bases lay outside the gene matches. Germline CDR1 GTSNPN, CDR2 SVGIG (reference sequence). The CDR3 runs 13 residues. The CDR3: CAWAGTGHTEAFF. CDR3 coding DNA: TGTGCCTGGGCCGGGACAGGGCACACTGAAGCTTTCTTT.

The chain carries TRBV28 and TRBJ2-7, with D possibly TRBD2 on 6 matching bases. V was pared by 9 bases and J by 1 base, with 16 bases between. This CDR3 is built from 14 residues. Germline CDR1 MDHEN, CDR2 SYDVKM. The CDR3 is CASLRRGRSYEQYF. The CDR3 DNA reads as TGTGCCAGTTTGAGGAGGGGACGATCCTACGAGCAGTACTTC. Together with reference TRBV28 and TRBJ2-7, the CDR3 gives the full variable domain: DVKVTQSSRYLVKRTGEKVFLECVQDMDHENMFWYRQDPGLGLRLIYFSYDVKMKEKGDIPEGYSVSREKKERFSLILESASTNQTSMYLCASLRRGRSYEQYFGPGTRLTVT.

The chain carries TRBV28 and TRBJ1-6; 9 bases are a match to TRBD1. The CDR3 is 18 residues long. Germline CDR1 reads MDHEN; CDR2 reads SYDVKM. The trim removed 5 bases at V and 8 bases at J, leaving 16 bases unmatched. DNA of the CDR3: TGTGCCAGCAGTCCACCGGGACAGGGAAAAATTGACTATTCACCCCTCCACTTT. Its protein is CASSPPGQGKIDYSPLHF.

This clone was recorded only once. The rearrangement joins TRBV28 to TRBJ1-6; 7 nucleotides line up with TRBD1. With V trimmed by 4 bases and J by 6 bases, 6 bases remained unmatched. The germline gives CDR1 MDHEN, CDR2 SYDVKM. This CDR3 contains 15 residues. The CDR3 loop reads CASSYVGTANSPLHF. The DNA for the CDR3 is TGTGCCAGCAGTTACGTTGGGACAGCTAATTCACCCCTCCACTTT.

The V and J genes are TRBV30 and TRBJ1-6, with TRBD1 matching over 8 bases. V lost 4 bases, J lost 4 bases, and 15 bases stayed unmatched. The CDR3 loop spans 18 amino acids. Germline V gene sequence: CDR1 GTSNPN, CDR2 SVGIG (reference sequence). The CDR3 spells CAWKVGQGAKRYNSPLHF. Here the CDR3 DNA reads TGTGCCTGGAAGGTCGGGCAGGGGGCAAAGAGATATAATTCACCCCTCCACTTT.

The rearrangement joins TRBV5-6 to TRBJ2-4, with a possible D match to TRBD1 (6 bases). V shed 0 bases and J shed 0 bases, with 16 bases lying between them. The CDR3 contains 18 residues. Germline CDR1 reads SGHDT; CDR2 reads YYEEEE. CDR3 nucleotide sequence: TGTGCCAGCAGCTTGGAATTTACAGGGACCCTAGCCAAAAACATTCAGTACTTC. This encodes CASSLEFTGTLAKNIQYF.

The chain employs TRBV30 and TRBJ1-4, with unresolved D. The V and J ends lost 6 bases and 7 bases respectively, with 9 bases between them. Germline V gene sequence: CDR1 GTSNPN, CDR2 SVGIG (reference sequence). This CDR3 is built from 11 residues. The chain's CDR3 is CACQKFEKLFF. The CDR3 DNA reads TGTGCCTGCCAGAAGTTTGAAAAACTGTTTTTT. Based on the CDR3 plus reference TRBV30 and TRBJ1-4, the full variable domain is SQTIHQWPATLVQPVGSPLSLECTVEGTSNPNLYWYRQAAGRGLQLLFYSVGIGQISSEVPQNLSASRPQDRQFILSSKKLLLSDSGFYLCACQKFEKLFFGSGTQLSVL.

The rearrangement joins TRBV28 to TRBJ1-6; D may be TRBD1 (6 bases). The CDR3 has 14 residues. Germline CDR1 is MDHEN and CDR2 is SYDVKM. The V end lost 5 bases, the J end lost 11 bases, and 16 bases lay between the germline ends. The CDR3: CASSGSGERTPLHF. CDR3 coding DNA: TGTGCCAGCAGTGGATCAGGGGAGAGGACACCCCTCCACTTT.

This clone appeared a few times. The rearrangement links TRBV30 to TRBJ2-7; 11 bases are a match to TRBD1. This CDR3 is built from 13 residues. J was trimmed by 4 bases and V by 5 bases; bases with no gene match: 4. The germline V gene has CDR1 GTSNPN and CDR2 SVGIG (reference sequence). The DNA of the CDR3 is TGTGCCTGGGGGACAGGGGGGGTTTACGAGCAGTACTTC. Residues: CAWGTGGVYEQYF. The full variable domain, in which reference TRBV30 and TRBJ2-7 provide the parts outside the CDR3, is SQTIHQWPATLVQPVGSPLSLECTVEGTSNPNLYWYRQAAGRGLQLLFYSVGIGQISSEVPQNLSASRPQDRQFILSSKKLLLSDSGFYLCAWGTGGVYEQYFGPGTRLTVT.